Below, 25 T cell receptor beta chains from the same sample are listed, as sequenced in a study of identical twins. TCRdb independently ran MiXCR on the 5' RACE reads; one entry per CDR3 protein. The repertoire holds about 660,000 distinct CDR3 sequences, with 8.6% as singletons. The same sample was also used in a study of yellow fever vaccine responses in identical twins.

Source material: PBMCs. These receptors originate from a woman between 18 and 29 years old in good health.

This clonotype was detected many times. This chain links TRBV12-3 or TRBV12-4 with TRBJ1-5; a weak D match, TRBD1 (5 bases). V shed 6 bases and J shed 0 bases, with 12 bases lying between them. The CDR3 sequence is 15 residues long. For the CDR3, the DNA is TGTGCCAGCAGCCCCGACAGACTTAGCAATCAGCCCCAGCATTTT. Translated: CASSPDRLSNQPQHF.

This clonotype was seen more than once but under ten times. V and J are TRBV6-5 and TRBJ1-1; 8 nucleotides line up with TRBD1. J gave up 8 bases and V 4 bases, and 6 bases lay outside the gene matches. The length of the CDR3 is 13 residues. Germline CDR1 MNHEY, CDR2 SVGAGI. CDR3: CASSSRGLREAFF. The DNA of the CDR3 is TGTGCCAGCAGTTCCAGGGGGCTCAGGGAAGCTTTCTTT.

The chain recombines TRBV7-2 with TRBJ2-3; D is undetermined. V was trimmed by 6 bases and J by 2 bases, leaving 6 bases between them. CDR3 length: 12 amino acids. CDR1 and CDR2 (germline): SGHTA, FQGNSA. CDR3 protein: CASRLYTDTQYF. CDR3 nucleotides: TGTGCCAGCAGACTATACACAGATACGCAGTATTTT.

This clonotype appeared many times. The J gene is TRBJ1-1, the V gene TRBV6-6; no definite D call. The germline gives CDR1 MNHNY, CDR2 SVGAGI (reference sequence). The CDR3 sequence is 13 residues long. The germline V and J ends were trimmed by 3 bases and 2 bases, with 7 bases remaining between them. The CDR3 DNA sequence: TGTGCCAGCAGTTATCCTGGCAACACTGAAGCTTTCTTT. It specifies CASSYPGNTEAFF.

The chain couples TRBV7-2 to TRBJ2-7; maybe TRBD2 (6 bases). The length of the CDR3 is 13 residues. V lost 5 bases to trimming and J lost 6 bases, with 14 bases between them. Per the germline V gene, CDR1 is SGHTA and CDR2 is FQGNSA. In DNA form, the CDR3 reads TGTGCCAGCAGCGTGGGGCCCGGGGGCGAGCAGTACTTC. Translated: CASSVGPGGEQYF.

This clonotype was seen at least ten times. The chain carries TRBV5-1 and TRBJ2-1; 9 positions agree with TRBD2. J lost 1 base, V lost 1 base, and 9 bases had no gene match. The CDR3 sequence is 18 residues long. The germline V gene encodes CDR1 SGHRS and CDR2 YFSETQ. The CDR3 spells CASSLFSSGGTSYNEQFF. The CDR3 DNA reads TGCGCCAGCAGCTTGTTCTCAAGCGGGGGGACGTCCTACAATGAGCAGTTCTTC.

The sample holds many counts of this clonotype. This rearrangement joins TRBV20-1 to TRBJ1-1; the match to TRBD1 covers 10 bases. The CDR3 covers 15 residues. CDR1 and CDR2 from the germline V gene are DFQATT and SNEGSKA (reference sequence). V lost 1 base and J lost 4; bases outside the gene matches: 6. The DNA of the CDR3 is TGCAGTGCTAGAGCGGGACAGGGGTGGAGCACTGAAGCTTTCTTT. It codes for CSARAGQGWSTEAFF.

The chain links TRBV7-3 to TRBJ2-7; TRBD1 might be the D (5 bases). Trimming took off 0 bases at V and 2 bases at J, with 11 bases between the two ends. CDR3 size: 15 residues. Germline CDR1 reads SGHTA; CDR2 reads FQGTGA. This CDR3 reads CASSLTPGSAYEQYF. In nucleotides, the CDR3 is TGTGCCAGCAGCTTAACCCCAGGGTCCGCCTACGAGCAGTACTTC.

This clonotype occurred a few times. DNA of the CDR3: TGTGCCAGCAGCTTGGGGACAGGGTTTAAGACCCAGTACTTC. Protein sequence: CASSLGTGFKTQYF. The gene calls are TRBV5-6 and TRBJ2-5, with 8 bases that match TRBD1. Losses at the gene ends were 0 bases for V and 6 bases for J; bases not matched to a gene: 4. This CDR3 contains 14 residues. Germline V lookup: CDR1 SGHDT, CDR2 YYEEEE. Together with reference TRBV5-6 and TRBJ2-5, the CDR3 gives the full variable domain: DAGVTQSPTHLIKTRGQQVTLRCSPKSGHDTVSWYQQALGQGPQFIFQYYEEEERQRGNFPDRFSGHQFPNYSSELNVNALLLGDSALYLCASSLGTGFKTQYFGPGTRLLVL.

This clonotype appeared a few times. The chain couples TRBV20-1 to TRBJ1-6, with 10 bases identical to TRBD1. Germline CDR1 and CDR2: DFQATT and SNEGSKA (reference sequence). CDR3 length equals 16 residues. V lost 0 bases, J lost 6 bases, and 5 bases stayed unmatched. The CDR3 DNA follows: TGCAGTGCTAGAGATATTTGGACAGGGGGTAATTCACCCCTCCACTTT. Encoded protein: CSARDIWTGGNSPLHF.

This clonotype was found many times. This chain connects TRBV5-1 to TRBJ2-5; TRBD2 matches at 13 bases. Trimming removed 3 bases from V and 3 bases from J; junction bases left unmatched: 8. The CDR3 contains 17 residues. The germline V gene has CDR1 SGHRS and CDR2 YFSETQ. The CDR3 protein is CASSSGLAGVYKETQYF. In DNA, the CDR3 is TGCGCCAGCAGCTCAGGACTAGCGGGGGTCTATAAAGAGACCCAGTACTTC.

This clonotype was seen a few times. This chain links TRBV20-1 with TRBJ2-3; 9 bases line up with TRBD1. V was clipped by 4 bases and J by 1 base; unmatched bases: 12. The germline V gene encodes CDR1 DFQATT and CDR2 SNEGSKA (reference sequence). This CDR3 region has 17 residues. DNA for the CDR3: TGCAGTGCTAAAACGACCAAGGACAGGGGAGGCACAGATACGCAGTATTTT. It specifies CSAKTTKDRGGTDTQYF.

This clonotype has a handful of counts. The chain is built from TRBV5-1 and TRBJ2-7, with D maybe TRBD1 (6 bases). Germline lookup yields CDR1 SGHRS and CDR2 YFSETQ. Trimming took 4 bases from V and 0 from J, leaving 23 bases between them. The CDR3 length is 18 residues. The CDR3 loop reads CASSPAVVGALGSYEQYF. The CDR3 DNA sequence: TGCGCCAGCAGCCCGGCGGTCGTGGGGGCCCTGGGCTCCTACGAGCAGTACTTC.

The chain is built from TRBV11-2 and TRBJ2-3, with D unresolved. Germline CDR1 reads SGHAT; CDR2 reads FQNNGV. This CDR3 has 15 residues. The V and J ends lost 2 bases and 3 bases respectively, with 12 bases between them. The CDR3 coding sequence is TGTGCCAGCAGCTTACCACTAAAGTGGACAGATACGCAGTATTTT. Its protein is CASSLPLKWTDTQYF.

The table lists this clonotype with a few counts. The V gene is TRBV5-1, the J gene TRBJ2-7, with D tentatively TRBD1 or TRBD2 (5 bases each). The germline gives CDR1 SGHRS, CDR2 YFSETQ. This CDR3 has 15 residues. Trimming removed 4 bases from V and 3 bases from J, with 17 bases in between. In DNA form, the CDR3 reads TGCGCCAGCAGCCCCAGCCCGGGACCAAGCTACGAGCAGTACTTC. As protein: CASSPSPGPSYEQYF.

The chain employs TRBV7-2 and TRBJ2-7, with 12 bases lining up with TRBD2. Germline V gene sequence: CDR1 SGHTA, CDR2 FQGNSA. V was clipped by 5 bases and J by 7 bases; unmatched bases: 12. The CDR3 extends over 16 amino acids. For the CDR3, the DNA is TGTGCCAGCAGCCCATCTAGCGGGGGGGTCCCTTGGGAGCAGTACTTC. Encoded protein: CASSPSSGGVPWEQYF.

There are a few counts of this clonotype. The DNA of the CDR3 is TGCAGTGCTAGAGTCGTCGGGGGTTCGAGCTCCTACGAGCAGTACTTC. Encoded protein: CSARVVGGSSSYEQYF. The chain recombines TRBV20-1 with TRBJ2-7; D perhaps matches TRBD2 (6 bases). Trimming took off 1 base at V and 0 bases at J, with 16 bases between the two ends. Germline CDR1 is DFQATT and CDR2 is SNEGSKA (reference sequence). The CDR3 is made up of 16 amino acids.

This clonotype was counted between two and nine times. The chain is built from TRBV20-1 and TRBJ2-5, with a weak D call TRBD2 (5 bases). The CDR3 is made up of 14 amino acids. V dropped 4 bases and J dropped 5 bases, with 17 bases sitting between them. The germline CDR1 and CDR2 sequences are DFQATT and SNEGSKA (reference sequence). The CDR3, as DNA: TGCAGTGCTAAAAGCGGCAGCTCCGACGAGACCCAGTACTTC. Translation: CSAKSGSSDETQYF.

The sample holds a few counts of this clonotype. The chain carries TRBV20-1 and TRBJ1-5, with D tentatively TRBD1 (5 bases). The CDR3 is made up of 14 amino acids. Germline CDR1 is DFQATT and CDR2 is SNEGSKA (reference sequence). The V and J ends lost 0 bases and 4 bases respectively, with 10 bases between them. CDR3 DNA: TGCAGTGCTAGAGATAGGGGTACTAATCAGCCCCAGCATTTT. Protein product: CSARDRGTNQPQHF.

This clonotype has just a few counts. The chain uses TRBV21-1 and TRBJ2-1. TRBV21-1 is deemed a pseudogene. The CDR3 loop spans 14 amino acids. The CDR3 DNA reads TGTGCCAGCAGCAAAAAAGGGTATTGTGATGAGCAGTTCTTC. This encodes CASSKKGYCDEQFF.

In its sample, this clonotype was seen a few times. The chain has TRBV11-2 and TRBJ2-1; 10 bases are a match to TRBD2. CDR1 and CDR2 (germline): SGHAT, FQNNGV. V lost 4 bases to trimming and J lost 3 bases; unmatched junction nucleotides: 6. There are 16 residues in the CDR3. CDR3 loop: CASSSGIAGGYNEQFF. CDR3 DNA sequence: TGTGCCAGCAGCTCAGGAATAGCGGGAGGCTACAATGAGCAGTTCTTC.

At least ten counts were recorded for this clonotype. The chain couples TRBV10-3 to TRBJ1-4, with D unclear. Germline V gene sequence: CDR1 ENHRY, CDR2 SYGVKD. Between the trimmed V and J ends, which lost 3 bases and 8 bases, there was a span of 19 bases. The CDR3 covers 16 residues. The CDR3 sequence: CAISDKAGAGQEKLFF. Here the CDR3 DNA reads TGTGCCATCAGTGATAAGGCAGGCGCCGGTCAGGAAAAACTGTTTTTT.

There are many counts of this clonotype. V is TRBV12-3 or TRBV12-4 and J is TRBJ2-7; 8 bases fit TRBD2. The V segment lost 2 bases and the J segment 5 bases; nucleotides outside the gene matches: 5. CDR3 length: 14 amino acids. The CDR3 loop is CASSLSGGANEQYF. The CDR3 nucleotides are TGTGCCAGCAGTTTATCCGGGGGGGCCAACGAGCAGTACTTC.

The gene calls are TRBV20-1 and TRBJ2-1, with TRBD1 matching 8 bases. CDR1 and CDR2 (germline): DFQATT, SNEGSKA (reference sequence). There are 14 residues in the CDR3. J was trimmed by 8 bases and V by 6 bases; bases with no gene match: 12. The chain's CDR3 is CSAPRGPTVDEQFF. In DNA, the CDR3 is TGCAGTGCCCCCAGGGGGCCTACGGTCGATGAGCAGTTCTTC.

This clonotype was seen ten or more times. Relative to the germline gene, one junction end is altered; a read error may explain this. This rearrangement joins TRBV5-1 to TRBJ1-1; D perhaps matches TRBD1 (6 bases). This CDR3 has 13 residues. Germline loops: CDR1 SGHRS, CDR2 YFSETQ. CDR3 residues: CASSLGGNTEAFF. The CDR3 DNA reads as TGTGCCAGCAGCTTAGGGGGGAACACTGAAGCTTTCTTT.